This T cell receptor (beta chain) was recovered during a study of prognosis after radiotherapy for stage I lung cancer (dated by TCRdb to about 2021). Some background on the complete study: Between April 2018 and January 2019, under 20 stage I NSCLC patients were enrolled in Nanjing, China. Of the enrolled patients, under 15 had newly diagnosed primary stage I lung tumors, while 4 or 5 had oligometastatic NSCLC following surgical resection of the primary tumor. Every patient was regarded as medically inoperable, because of comorbidities in about a dozen cases and refusal of surgery in 7 cases. Ages in the cohort of about a dozen men and about 6 women ranged from roughly 53 to 84 years, with a median of 74. Squamous cell carcinoma histology was identified in 7 or 8 patients, and adenocarcinoma histology was identified in more than 10 patients. SBRT was given in 3 to 5 fractions with a biologically effective dose of at least 100 Gy, using image-guided IMRT or VMAT. No patient received concurrent therapy alongside SBRT. After SBRT, distant metastases developed in about 20% of the 19 patients at a median of about seven months, while the remaining 15 patients had no significant progression. This study profiled peripheral blood TCR beta repertoires from stage I NSCLC patients before and after stereotactic body radiotherapy and linked the repertoires to distant failure. The study took one blood sample before SBRT and one after SBRT from each of about 19 patients and sequenced all 40 or so samples.

A word on this clonotype: Its cognate antigen has yet to be identified. A single base separates this from a much larger clone, so it may be a read error.

From V the trimming removes 3 bases and from J it removes 6 bases, while the gene matches leave 10 bases of the junction unaccounted for. The cysteine opens and the phenylalanine closes a CDR3 of 15 amino acids. Of the read, only the CDR3 DNA is kept; its 45 bases are in frame from base 1. Sequences MDHEN (CDR1) and SYDVKM (CDR2) are obtained from the germline V gene. Two rounds of multiplex PCR were used to amplify the TCR beta CDR3 region from genomic DNA. In the first round of PCR, primers specific to each TRBV and TRBJ gene were used, and the primer sequences are filed in Chinese patent CN105087789A. Universal primers were used in the second PCR round. The Roche High Pure PCR Template Preparation Kit was used to extract genomic DNA from frozen PBMCs. An Illumina HiSeq 3000 was used to sequence the libraries paired-end with 151 bp reads. From the authors' description of their analysis: CutAdapt was used to remove raw reads lacking the multiplex PCR primer sequences. High-quality paired reads were merged into contigs with PEAR. TRB V, D and J gene segments were assigned to each contig with MiXCR by alignment to reference sequences. CDR3 sequences were clustered by base quality and sequence similarity to remove sequencing errors. Shannon entropy, normalized by the natural log of the productive TCR sequence number, served as the measure of diversity. To get clonality, Shannon entropy was divided by the natural log of the number of unique clonotypes, and that result was subtracted from one. The Youden index of ROC curves was used to select progression-free survival cut-offs for repertoire metrics, and analyses were performed in R 3.5.3. Clones were called with MiXCR by TCRdb after fastp trimmed the public reads at Q25, and only in-frame beta chains were retained. Identical CDR3 proteins give one entry, which carries the most common genes and DNA. The authors' filters were not applied to this entry. The sample table contains some 16,000 distinct CDR3 sequences; only one count was recorded for 25% to 35% of them. The biggest ten clones account for under 40% of the sample.

Results the study describes overall, beyond this receptor: Post-SBRT Shannon entropy and its change from baseline were lower in patients who developed distant metastases; baseline Shannon entropy was not associated with metastases. No adjustment for multiple comparisons was applied to any of the reported P values. Differences by metastasis status were reportedly seen in TRBV and TRBJ usage frequencies, involving two V genes at baseline and, after SBRT, nine V genes and two J genes. After SBRT, the count of unique TCR clones dropped from a median of roughly 10,000 beforehand to roughly 6,800 afterward (Wilcoxon paired P=0.011). Tumor specificity of expanded TCR clones was not determined. Limitations of the study included a small cohort and short follow-up, and the study findings need independent validation.

All patients had node-negative disease on CT and PET/CT, and none had a history of other malignancies or had previously received chemotherapy or radiotherapy. At each of two time points, around 6 milliliters of peripheral venous blood were collected into EDTA tubes. Ficoll-Paque Plus density-gradient centrifugation was used to isolate PBMCs. Right after collection, samples were kept at -80 degrees C until analysis. The sequence links TRBV28 to TRBJ2-5, and 7 junctional nucleotides match TRBD2. This sample comprised PBMCs, obtained before or after stereotactic body radiation therapy (not recorded which). The TCR comes from a donor aged 50 or older with non-small cell lung cancer. The bases read TGTGCCAGCAGTTTCGGGGGGAATGGGGGGAAGACCCAGTACTTC. This sequence encodes CASSFGGNGGKTQYF.